This T cell receptor beta chain is drawn from a study of blood T cell repertoires in COVID-19. For the study at large: Collection of acute and convalescent COVID-19 samples took place in the United States, Italy and Spain. The analysed material was cDNA or gDNA that came from T cells, B-cell-depleted T cells, or PBMCs.

Profiled with immunoSEQ multiplex PCR; TCRdb holds only in-frame clones, not every one. The data contain about half a million clones, 80% to 90% of them singletons. In this sample, this clone turned up once. The sample contains more than one DNA sequence encoding this CDR3. The CDR3 runs 12 residues. Germline-derived CDR1 and CDR2 are SGHNT and YENEEA. The V end was cut by 5 bases, the J end by 1 base, with 5 bases between. The sequenced sample consisted of peripheral blood. The V gene is TRBV11-3, the J gene TRBJ1-1; weak D call: TRBD1 (5 bases). This receptor was obtained from a human donor in a cohort sampled during active COVID-19. Here the CDR3 DNA reads TGTGCCAGCAGCCAGGGGAACACTGAAGCTTTCTTT. It codes for CASSQGNTEAFF.